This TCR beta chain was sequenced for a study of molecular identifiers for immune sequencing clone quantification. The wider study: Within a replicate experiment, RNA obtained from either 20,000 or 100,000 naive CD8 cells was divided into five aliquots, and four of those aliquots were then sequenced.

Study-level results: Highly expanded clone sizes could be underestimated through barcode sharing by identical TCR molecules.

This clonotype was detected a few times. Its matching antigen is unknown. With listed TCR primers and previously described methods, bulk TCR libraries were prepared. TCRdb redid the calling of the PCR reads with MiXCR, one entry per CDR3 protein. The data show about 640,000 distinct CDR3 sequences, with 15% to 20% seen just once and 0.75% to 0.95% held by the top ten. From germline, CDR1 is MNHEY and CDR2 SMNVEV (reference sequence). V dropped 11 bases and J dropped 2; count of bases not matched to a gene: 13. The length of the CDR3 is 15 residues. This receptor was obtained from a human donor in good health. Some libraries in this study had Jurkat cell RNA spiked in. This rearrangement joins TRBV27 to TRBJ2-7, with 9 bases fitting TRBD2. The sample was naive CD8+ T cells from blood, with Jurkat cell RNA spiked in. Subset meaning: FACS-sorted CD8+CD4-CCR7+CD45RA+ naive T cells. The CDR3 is CAARTIAGGTYEQYF. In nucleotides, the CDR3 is TGTGCCGCGCGAACCATTGCGGGAGGGACCTACGAGCAGTACTTC.